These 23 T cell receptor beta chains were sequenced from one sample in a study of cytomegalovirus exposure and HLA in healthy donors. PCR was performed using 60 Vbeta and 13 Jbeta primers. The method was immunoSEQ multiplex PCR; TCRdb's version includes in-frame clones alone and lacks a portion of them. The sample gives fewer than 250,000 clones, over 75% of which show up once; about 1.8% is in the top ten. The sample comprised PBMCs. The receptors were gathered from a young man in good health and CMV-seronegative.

The CDR3 here is CASSEAAGGLYSNQPQHF. The DNA for the CDR3 is TGTGCCAGCAGTGAAGCGGCAGGGGGTCTCTATAGCAATCAGCCCCAGCATTTT. V and J are TRBV6-1 and TRBJ1-5; TRBD1 aligns across 7 bases. Germline values: CDR1 MNHNS, CDR2 SASEGT. V trimming: 0 bases; J trimming: 0 bases; junction bases outside the gene matches: 8. The length of the CDR3 is 18 residues.

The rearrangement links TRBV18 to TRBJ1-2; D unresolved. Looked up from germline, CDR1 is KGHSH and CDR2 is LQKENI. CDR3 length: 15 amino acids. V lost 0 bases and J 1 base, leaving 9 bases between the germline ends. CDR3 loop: CASSPPYGINYGYTF. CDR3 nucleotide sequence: TGTGCCAGCTCACCACCTTACGGTATTAACTATGGCTACACCTTC.

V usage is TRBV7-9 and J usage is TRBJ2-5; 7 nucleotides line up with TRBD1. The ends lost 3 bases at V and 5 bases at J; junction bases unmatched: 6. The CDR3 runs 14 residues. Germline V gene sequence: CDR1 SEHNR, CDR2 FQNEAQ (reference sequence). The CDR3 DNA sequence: TGTGCCAGCAGCTTGGGAACAGGGGCCGAGACCCAGTACTTC. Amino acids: CASSLGTGAETQYF.

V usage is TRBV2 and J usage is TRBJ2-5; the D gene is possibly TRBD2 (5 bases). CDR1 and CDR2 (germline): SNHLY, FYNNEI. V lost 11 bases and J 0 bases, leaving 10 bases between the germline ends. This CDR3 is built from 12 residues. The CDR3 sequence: CAGRGDQETQYF. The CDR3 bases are TGTGCCGGACGGGGAGACCAAGAGACCCAGTACTTC.

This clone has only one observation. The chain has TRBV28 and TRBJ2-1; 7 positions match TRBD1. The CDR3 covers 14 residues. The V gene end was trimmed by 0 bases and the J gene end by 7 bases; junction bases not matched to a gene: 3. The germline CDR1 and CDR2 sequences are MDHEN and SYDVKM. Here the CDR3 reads CASSLWQGENEQFF. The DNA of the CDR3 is TGTGCCAGCAGTTTATGGCAGGGGGAGAATGAGCAGTTCTTC.

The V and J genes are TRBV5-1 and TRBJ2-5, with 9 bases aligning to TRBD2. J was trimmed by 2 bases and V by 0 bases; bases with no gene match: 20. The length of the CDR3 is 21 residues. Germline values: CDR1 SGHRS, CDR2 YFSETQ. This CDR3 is CASSLVVPGTRLADYQETQYF. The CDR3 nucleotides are TGCGCCAGCAGCTTGGTTGTCCCAGGGACCCGACTAGCGGACTATCAAGAGACCCAGTACTTC.

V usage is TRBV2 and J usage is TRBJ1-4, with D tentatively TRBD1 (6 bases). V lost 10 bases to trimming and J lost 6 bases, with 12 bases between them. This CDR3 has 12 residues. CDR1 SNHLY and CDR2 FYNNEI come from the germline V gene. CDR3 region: CAISPGDEKLFF. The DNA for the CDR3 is TGTGCCATCTCACCAGGGGATGAAAAACTGTTTTTT.

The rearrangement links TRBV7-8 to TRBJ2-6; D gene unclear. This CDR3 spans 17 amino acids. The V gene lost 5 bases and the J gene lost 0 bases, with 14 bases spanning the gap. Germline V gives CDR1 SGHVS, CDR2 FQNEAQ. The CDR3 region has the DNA TGTGCCAGCAGCCTCGCGGCCGGCTCCTCTGGGGCCAACGTCCTGACTTTC. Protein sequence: CASSLAAGSSGANVLTF.

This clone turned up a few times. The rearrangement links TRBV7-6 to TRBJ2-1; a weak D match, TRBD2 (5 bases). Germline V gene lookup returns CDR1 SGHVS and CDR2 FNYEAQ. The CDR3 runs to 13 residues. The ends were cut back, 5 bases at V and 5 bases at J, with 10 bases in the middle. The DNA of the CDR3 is TGTGCCAGCAGCACATCCGGGAACAATGAGCAGTTCTTC. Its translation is CASSTSGNNEQFF. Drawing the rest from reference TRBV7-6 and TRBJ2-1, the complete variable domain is GAGVSQSPRYKVTKRGQDVALRCDPISGHVSLYWYRQALGQGPEFLTYFNYEAQQDKSGLPNDRFSAERPEGSISTLTIQRTEQRDSAMYRCASSTSGNNEQFFGPGTRLTVL.

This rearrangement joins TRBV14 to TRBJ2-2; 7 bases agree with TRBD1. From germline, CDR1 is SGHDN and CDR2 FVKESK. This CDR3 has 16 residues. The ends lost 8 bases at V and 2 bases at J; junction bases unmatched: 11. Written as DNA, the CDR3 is TGTGCCAGCCGTCTTGCCGGGACAGAAAACACCGGGGAGCTGTTTTTT. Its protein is CASRLAGTENTGELFF.

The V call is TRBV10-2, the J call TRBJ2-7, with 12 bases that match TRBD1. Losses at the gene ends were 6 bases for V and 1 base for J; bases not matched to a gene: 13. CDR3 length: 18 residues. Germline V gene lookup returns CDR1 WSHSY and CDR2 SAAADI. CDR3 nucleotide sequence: TGCGCCAGCAGCCTAATTTCCGGGACAGGGGGCAAGTCCTACGAGCAGTACTTC. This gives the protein CASSLISGTGGKSYEQYF.

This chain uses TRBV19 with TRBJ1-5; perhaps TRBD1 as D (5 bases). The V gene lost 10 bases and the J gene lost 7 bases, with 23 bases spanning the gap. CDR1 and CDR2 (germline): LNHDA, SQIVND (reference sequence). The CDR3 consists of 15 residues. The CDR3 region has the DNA TGTGCCACCAACAGTTGGGGGGACTCAGAGCAGCCCCAGCATTTT. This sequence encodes CATNSWGDSEQPQHF.

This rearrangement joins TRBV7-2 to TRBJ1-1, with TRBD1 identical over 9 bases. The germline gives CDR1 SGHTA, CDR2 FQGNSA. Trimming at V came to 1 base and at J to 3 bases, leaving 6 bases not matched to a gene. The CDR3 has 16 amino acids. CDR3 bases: TGTGCCAGCAGCTTAGTTGGTCGGACAGGGGACACTGAAGCTTTCTTT. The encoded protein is CASSLVGRTGDTEAFF.

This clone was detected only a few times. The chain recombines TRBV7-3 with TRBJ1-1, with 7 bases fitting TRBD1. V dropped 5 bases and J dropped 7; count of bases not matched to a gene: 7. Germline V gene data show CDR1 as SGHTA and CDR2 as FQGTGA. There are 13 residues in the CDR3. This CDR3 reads CASSLGTEREAFF. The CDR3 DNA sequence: TGTGCCAGCAGCCTAGGGACAGAACGTGAAGCTTTCTTT. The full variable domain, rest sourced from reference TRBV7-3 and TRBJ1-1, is GAGVSQTPSNKVTEKGKYVELRCDPISGHTALYWYRQSLGQGPEFLIYFQGTGAADDSGLPNDRFFAVRPEGSVSTLKIQRTERGDSAVYLCASSLGTEREAFFGQGTRLTVV.

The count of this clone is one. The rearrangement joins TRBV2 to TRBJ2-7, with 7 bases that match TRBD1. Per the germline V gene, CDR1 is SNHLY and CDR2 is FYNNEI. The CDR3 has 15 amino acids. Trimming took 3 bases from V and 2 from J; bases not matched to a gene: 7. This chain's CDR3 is CASSEGQGVPYEQYF. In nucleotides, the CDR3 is TGTGCCAGCAGTGAGGGGCAGGGGGTCCCCTACGAGCAGTACTTC.

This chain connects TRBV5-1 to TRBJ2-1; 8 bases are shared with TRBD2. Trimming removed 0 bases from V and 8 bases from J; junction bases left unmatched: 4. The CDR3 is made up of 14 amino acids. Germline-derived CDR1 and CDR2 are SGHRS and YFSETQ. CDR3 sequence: CASSLVRGGDEQFF. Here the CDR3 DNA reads TGCGCCAGCAGCTTGGTTCGGGGGGGCGATGAGCAGTTCTTC. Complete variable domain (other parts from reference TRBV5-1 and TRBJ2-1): KAGVTQTPRYLIKTRGQQVTLSCSPISGHRSVSWYQQTPGQGLQFLFEYFSETQRNKGNFPGRFSGRQFSNSRSEMNVSTLELGDSALYLCASSLVRGGDEQFFGPGTRLTVL.

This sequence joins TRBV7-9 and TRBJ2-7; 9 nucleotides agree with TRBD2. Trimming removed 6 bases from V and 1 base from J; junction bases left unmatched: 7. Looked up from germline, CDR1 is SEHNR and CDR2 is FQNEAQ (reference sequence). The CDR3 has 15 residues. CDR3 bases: TGTGCCAGCAGATACGCGGGGGGGCCTTCCTACGAGCAGTACTTC. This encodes CASRYAGGPSYEQYF. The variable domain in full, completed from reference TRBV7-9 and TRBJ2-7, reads DTGVSQNPRHKITKRGQNVTFRCDPISEHNRLYWYRQTLGQGPEFLTYFQNEAQLEKSRLLSDRFSAERPKGSFSTLEIQRTEQGDSAMYLCASRYAGGPSYEQYFGPGTRLTVT.

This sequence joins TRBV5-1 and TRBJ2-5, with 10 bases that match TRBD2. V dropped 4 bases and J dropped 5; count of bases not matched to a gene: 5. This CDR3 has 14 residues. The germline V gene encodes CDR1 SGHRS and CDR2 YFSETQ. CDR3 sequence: CASSAGTSAETQYF. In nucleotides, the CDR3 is TGCGCCAGCAGCGCAGGGACTAGCGCGGAGACCCAGTACTTC.

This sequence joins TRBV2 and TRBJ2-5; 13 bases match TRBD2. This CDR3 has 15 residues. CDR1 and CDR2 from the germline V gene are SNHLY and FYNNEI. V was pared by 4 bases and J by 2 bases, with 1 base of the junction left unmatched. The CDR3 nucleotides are TGTGCCAGCAGTGGACTAGCGGGAGGACAAGAGACCCAGTACTTC. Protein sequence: CASSGLAGGQETQYF.

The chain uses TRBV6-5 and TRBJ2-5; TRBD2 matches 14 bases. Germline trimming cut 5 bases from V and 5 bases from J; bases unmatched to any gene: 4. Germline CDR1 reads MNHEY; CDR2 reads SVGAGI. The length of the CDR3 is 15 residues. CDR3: CASSPGLAGGETQYF. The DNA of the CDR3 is TGTGCCAGCAGTCCCGGACTAGCGGGGGGTGAGACCCAGTACTTC.

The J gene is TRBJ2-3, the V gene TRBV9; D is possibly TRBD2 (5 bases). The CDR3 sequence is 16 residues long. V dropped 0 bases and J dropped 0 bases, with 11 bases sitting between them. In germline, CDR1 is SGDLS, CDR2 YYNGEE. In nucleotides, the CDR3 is TGTGCCAGCAGCGTAGTGAGTCGCGGGAGCACAGATACGCAGTATTTT. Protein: CASSVVSRGSTDTQYF.

This chain's CDR3 is CASSLRGSNQPQHF. DNA of the CDR3: TGTGCCAGCAGCTTAAGGGGAAGCAATCAGCCCCAGCATTTT. The V and J genes are TRBV11-2 and TRBJ1-5; tentatively, D is TRBD1 (5 bases). Germline loops: CDR1 SGHAT, CDR2 FQNNGV. This CDR3 is 14 amino acids long. Trimming cost V 2 bases and J 1 base, with 6 bases left between them.

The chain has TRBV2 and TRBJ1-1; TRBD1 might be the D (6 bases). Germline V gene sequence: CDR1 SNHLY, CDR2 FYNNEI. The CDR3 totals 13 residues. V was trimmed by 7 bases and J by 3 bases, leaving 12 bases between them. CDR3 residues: CASIPGQYTEAFF. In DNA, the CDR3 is TGTGCCAGCATTCCGGGACAATACACTGAAGCTTTCTTT.